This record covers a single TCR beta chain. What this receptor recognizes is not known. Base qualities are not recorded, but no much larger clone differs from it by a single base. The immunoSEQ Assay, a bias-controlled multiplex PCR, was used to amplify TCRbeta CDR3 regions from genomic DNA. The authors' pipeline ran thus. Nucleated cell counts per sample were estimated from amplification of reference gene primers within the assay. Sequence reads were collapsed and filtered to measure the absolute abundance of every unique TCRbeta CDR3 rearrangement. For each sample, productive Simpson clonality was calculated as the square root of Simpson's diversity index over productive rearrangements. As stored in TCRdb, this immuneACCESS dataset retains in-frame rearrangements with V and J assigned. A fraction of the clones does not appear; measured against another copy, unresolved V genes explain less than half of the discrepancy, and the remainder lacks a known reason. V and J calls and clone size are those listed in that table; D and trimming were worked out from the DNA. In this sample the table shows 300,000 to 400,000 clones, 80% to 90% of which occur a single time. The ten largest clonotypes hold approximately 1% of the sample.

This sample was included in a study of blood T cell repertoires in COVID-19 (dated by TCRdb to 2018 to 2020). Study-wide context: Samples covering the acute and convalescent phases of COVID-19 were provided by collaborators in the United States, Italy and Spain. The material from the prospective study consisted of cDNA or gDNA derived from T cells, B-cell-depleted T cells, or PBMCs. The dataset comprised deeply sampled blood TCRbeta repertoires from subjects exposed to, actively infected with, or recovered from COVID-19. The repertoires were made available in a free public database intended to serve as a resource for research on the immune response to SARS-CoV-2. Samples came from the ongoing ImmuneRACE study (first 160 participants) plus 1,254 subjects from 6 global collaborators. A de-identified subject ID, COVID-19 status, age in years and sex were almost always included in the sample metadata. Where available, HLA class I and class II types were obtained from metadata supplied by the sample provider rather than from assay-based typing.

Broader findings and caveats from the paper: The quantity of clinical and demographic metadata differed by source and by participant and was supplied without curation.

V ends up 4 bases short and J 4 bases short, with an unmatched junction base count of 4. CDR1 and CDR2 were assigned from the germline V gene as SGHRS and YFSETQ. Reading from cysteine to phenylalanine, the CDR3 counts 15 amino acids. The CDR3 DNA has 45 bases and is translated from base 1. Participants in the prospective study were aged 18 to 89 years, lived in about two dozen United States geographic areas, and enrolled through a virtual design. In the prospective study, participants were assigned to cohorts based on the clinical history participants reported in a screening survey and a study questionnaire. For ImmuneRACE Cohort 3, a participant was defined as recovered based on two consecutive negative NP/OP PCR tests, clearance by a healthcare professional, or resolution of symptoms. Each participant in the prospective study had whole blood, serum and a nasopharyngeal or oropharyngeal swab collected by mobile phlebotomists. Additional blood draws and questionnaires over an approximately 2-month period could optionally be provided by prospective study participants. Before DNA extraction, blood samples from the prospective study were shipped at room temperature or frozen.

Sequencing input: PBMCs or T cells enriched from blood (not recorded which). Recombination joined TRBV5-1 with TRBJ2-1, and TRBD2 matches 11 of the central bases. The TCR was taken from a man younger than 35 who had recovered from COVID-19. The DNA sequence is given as TGCGCCAGCAGCACACTAGCGGGGGCTTACAATGAGCAGTTCTTC. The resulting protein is CASSTLAGAYNEQFF. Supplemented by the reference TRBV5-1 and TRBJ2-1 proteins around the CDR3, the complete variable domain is KAGVTQTPRYLIKTRGQQVTLSCSPISGHRSVSWYQQTPGQGLQFLFEYFSETQRNKGNFPGRFSGRQFSNSRSEMNVSTLELGDSALYLCASSTLAGAYNEQFFGPGTRLTVL.